This TCR beta chain originates from a study of OX40 agonist ivuxolimab in advanced cancers. Study results and caveats: Expanded clones were, on average, more numerous among CD8+ T cells than CD4+.

Points on this clone: Its cognate antigen is unknown.

The assay was immunoSEQ multiplex PCR, and TCRdb's table has in-frame clones only and misses some. The sample holds 66,000 or so clones, approximately 86% seen once. V lost 2 bases and J lost 3, with 13 bases in between. The CDR3 runs 15 residues. Germline V gene lookup returns CDR1 KGHSH and CDR2 LQKENI. The sample consisted of CD4+ or CD8+ T cells sorted from blood, taken in a trial of the OX40 agonist ivuxolimab. This chain connects TRBV18 to TRBJ1-1; D ambiguous. The sequence was obtained from an adult with an advanced solid tumor such as melanoma, head and neck, liver or kidney cancer. The CDR3 nucleotides are TGTGCCAGCTCACCAACCACCAGGCGGGACACTGAAGCTTTCTTT. The encoded protein is CASSPTTRRDTEAFF.